Listed below are T cell receptor beta chains from one sample, sequenced in a study of blood T cell repertoires in COVID-19. Here immunoSEQ multiplex PCR was the method, and the copy in TCRdb shows in-frame clones only, minus some. Of 87,000 or so clones listed, around 85% are singletons. The sequencing input was peripheral blood. These receptors were taken from an elderly woman with COVID-19, enrolled during active disease. Both conserved end residues are part of each CDR3. Each record gives: clone size, D gene, J gene, V gene, CDR3 protein, CDR3 DNA. The D gene is left open where the match is weak. The size field is filled for only some rows; it gives once, few, many or a size class.

clone size: NA
D gene: TRBD2
J gene: TRBJ2-5
V gene: TRBV18
CDR3 protein: CASSPGTSGRAYQETQYF
CDR3 DNA: TGTGCCAGCTCACCAGGGACTAGCGGGAGGGCGTACCAAGAGACCCAGTACTTC

clone size: NA
D gene: TRBD1
J gene: TRBJ1-6
V gene: TRBV6-5
CDR3 protein: CASSRQGVDSPLHF
CDR3 DNA: TGTGCCAGCAGTCGACAGGGTGTGGATTCACCCCTCCACTTT

clone size: NA
D gene: NA
J gene: TRBJ2-4
V gene: TRBV24-1
CDR3 protein: CATMSDLNIQYF
CDR3 DNA: TGTGCCACCATGTCAGATTTAAACATTCAGTACTTC

clone size: NA
D gene: NA
J gene: TRBJ2-5
V gene: TRBV5-4
CDR3 protein: CASSLDDWTQETQYF
CDR3 DNA: TGTGCCAGCAGCTTGGATGATTGGACACAAGAGACCCAGTACTTC

clone size: NA
D gene: NA
J gene: TRBJ2-7
V gene: TRBV6-5
CDR3 protein: CASREAEGYEQYF
CDR3 DNA: TGTGCCAGCAGAGAGGCCGAGGGCTACGAGCAGTACTTC

clone size: NA
D gene: NA
J gene: TRBJ1-5
V gene: TRBV2
CDR3 protein: CASKPGFNQPQHF
CDR3 DNA: TGTGCCAGCAAGCCGGGGTTTAATCAGCCCCAGCATTTT

clone size: NA
D gene: NA
J gene: TRBJ1-3
V gene: TRBV19
CDR3 protein: CASTRQSSGNTIYF
CDR3 DNA: TGTGCCAGTACCCGACAGTCCTCTGGAAACACCATATATTTT

clone size: NA
D gene: NA
J gene: TRBJ2-5
V gene: TRBV11-3
CDR3 protein: CASSVTTGAETQYF
CDR3 DNA: TGTGCCAGCAGCGTCACAACGGGAGCAGAGACCCAGTACTTC

clone size: NA
D gene: NA
J gene: TRBJ1-2
V gene: TRBV9
CDR3 protein: CASSVEEAEWGYTF
CDR3 DNA: TGTGCCAGCAGCGTAGAGGAGGCCGAGTGGGGCTACACCTTC

clone size: few
D gene: TRBD1
J gene: TRBJ1-5
V gene: TRBV6-1
CDR3 protein: CASSDTGVKPQHF
CDR3 DNA: TGTGCCAGCAGTGATACAGGGGTGAAGCCCCAGCATTTT

clone size: NA
D gene: NA
J gene: TRBJ2-3
V gene: TRBV18
CDR3 protein: CASSPLSGVSTDTQYF
CDR3 DNA: TGTGCCAGCTCACCACTTAGCGGAGTTAGCACAGATACGCAGTATTTT

clone size: NA
D gene: NA
J gene: TRBJ2-3
V gene: TRBV27
CDR3 protein: CASSPRGLDTDTQYF
CDR3 DNA: TGTGCCAGCAGTCCCCGGGGACTGGATACAGATACGCAGTATTTT

clone size: NA
D gene: NA
J gene: TRBJ1-2
V gene: TRBV3-1/TRBV3-2
CDR3 protein: CASSQFEDGYTF
CDR3 DNA: TGTGCCAGCAGCCAATTCGAGGATGGCTACACCTTC

clone size: NA
D gene: NA
J gene: TRBJ1-2
V gene: TRBV2
CDR3 protein: CASSQGQRGYTF
CDR3 DNA: TGTGCCAGCAGCCAGGGTCAGAGAGGCTACACCTTC

clone size: NA
D gene: NA
J gene: TRBJ2-1
V gene: TRBV7-8
CDR3 protein: CASSLAYYNEQFF
CDR3 DNA: TGTGCCAGCAGCTTAGCGTACTACAATGAGCAGTTCTTC

clone size: NA
D gene: NA
J gene: TRBJ1-3
V gene: TRBV6-5
CDR3 protein: CASSYGGGAKGNTIYF
CDR3 DNA: TGTGCCAGCAGTTACGGTGGGGGCGCGAAAGGAAACACCATATATTTT

clone size: NA
D gene: NA
J gene: TRBJ1-2
V gene: TRBV7-9
CDR3 protein: CASSFSPRDVYGYTF
CDR3 DNA: TGTGCCAGCAGCTTTTCTCCACGCGATGTTTATGGCTACACCTTC